A selection of T cell receptor beta chains follows, all from one sample in a study of Graves' ophthalmopathy and Graves' hyperthyroidism. TCRdb redid the calling of the multiplex PCR reads with MiXCR, one entry per CDR3 protein. The sample has almost 400,000 distinct CDR3 sequences, about 17% seen once. Material: peripheral blood. All receptors come from a woman between 18 and 29 years old with Graves' ophthalmopathy. Both conserved end residues are part of each CDR3. D genes are given only for firm matches. Not every row has a clone size; where given, it reads once, few, many or a size class.

length	J	D	size	V	CDR3	DNA
12	TRBJ1-1	NA	NA	TRBV20-1	CSASHPQAEAFF	TGCAGTGCTAGTCACCCCCAGGCTGAAGCTTTCTTT
17	TRBJ2-5	NA	many	TRBV5-1	CASSLEVGQRRQETQYF	TGCGCCAGCAGCTTGGAAGTGGGTCAGCGTCGGCAAGAGACCCAGTACTTC
13	TRBJ2-5	NA	many	TRBV18	CASSPPGQETQYF	TGTGCCAGCAGCCCTCCGGGGCAAGAGACCCAGTACTTC
12	TRBJ1-5	NA	NA	TRBV19	CAISQGRGPQHF	TGTGCCATCTCTCAAGGGCGGGGGCCCCAGCATTTT
17	TRBJ2-7	NA	NA	TRBV6-2/TRBV6-3	CASSYSISGGQTYEQYF	TGTGCCAGCAGTTACTCGATATCGGGGGGACAGACCTACGAGCAGTACTTC
16	TRBJ2-6	NA	many	TRBV12-3/TRBV12-4	CASSIGGMIGANVLTF	TGTGCCAGCAGTATCGGCGGAATGATTGGGGCCAACGTCCTGACTTTC
15	TRBJ1-2	NA	many	TRBV6-5	CASSYSNRLFYGYTF	TGTGCCAGCAGTTACTCGAACAGGTTATTCTATGGCTACACCTTC
14	TRBJ2-5	TRBD1	NA	TRBV12-3/TRBV12-4	CASSRQGPWETQYF	TGTGCCAGCAGCCGACAGGGGCCATGGGAGACCCAGTACTTC
13	TRBJ2-5	TRBD2	many	TRBV27	CASSPGLAETQYF	TGTGCCAGCAGTCCGGGACTAGCGGAGACCCAGTACTTC
17	TRBJ2-5	TRBD1	many	TRBV18	CASSTLTGATGQETQYF	TGTGCCAGCTCAACGCTGACAGGGGCTACGGGCCAAGAGACCCAGTACTTC
16	TRBJ2-3	NA	many	TRBV5-4	CASSSSTGRVTDTQYF	TGTGCCAGCAGCTCCTCGACAGGGAGGGTCACAGATACGCAGTATTTT
15	TRBJ1-5	NA	NA	TRBV28	CASNPQTRGNQPQHF	TGTGCCAGCAATCCACAAACTCGGGGTAATCAGCCCCAGCATTTT
14	TRBJ1-6	NA	few	TRBV5-5	CASSLEAGNSPLHF	TGTGCCAGCAGCTTGGAGGCCGGGAATTCACCCCTCCACTTT
15	TRBJ1-6	NA	many	TRBV7-9	CASSSGQGLGSPLHF	TGTGCCAGCAGCTCCGGGCAGGGATTGGGTTCACCCCTCCACTTT
14	TRBJ2-7	NA	many	TRBV11-2	CASSSHLPPGEQYF	TGTGCCAGCAGCTCCCACCTCCCGCCGGGGGAGCAGTACTTC
16	TRBJ2-4	TRBD1	many	TRBV7-2	CASSLALLGQGNIQYF	TGTGCCAGCAGCTTAGCCCTTTTGGGACAGGGAAACATTCAGTACTTC
14	TRBJ2-7	NA	NA	TRBV7-2	CASSPGPSVYEQYF	TGTGCCAGCAGCCCCGGACCGAGCGTCTACGAGCAGTACTTC
14	TRBJ1-5	NA	many	TRBV6-2/TRBV6-3	CASSHGTENQPQHF	TGTGCCAGCAGTCACGGGACGGAGAATCAGCCCCAGCATTTT
15	TRBJ1-3	NA	NA	TRBV3-1	CASSHRKGMGNTICF	TGTGCCAGCAGCCATAGGAAGGGAATGGGAAACACCATATGTTTT
13	TRBJ2-7	NA	NA	TRBV28	CASSGGGLGEQYF	TGTGCCAGCAGTGGTGGGGGGCTAGGCGAGCAGTACTTC
15	TRBJ1-2	NA	many	TRBV7-2	CASSFGGRLDYGYTF	TGTGCCAGCAGCTTTGGGGGGCGCTTGGACTATGGCTACACCTTC
14	TRBJ2-7	NA	many	TRBV10-3	CAITPEGRVNEQYF	TGTGCCATCACCCCTGAGGGCAGGGTAAACGAGCAGTACTTC
16	TRBJ1-6	TRBD1	NA	TRBV6-5	CASSASNRGYNSPLHF	TGTGCCAGCAGTGCCTCGAACAGGGGCTATAATTCACCCCTCCACTTT
15	TRBJ1-6	NA	many	TRBV9	CASSTERKGTAPLHF	TGTGCCAGCTCGACGGAGAGGAAGGGTACGGCACCCCTCCACTTT
14	TRBJ1-5	NA	NA	TRBV28	CASRLGGQFQPQHF	TGTGCCAGCAGATTGGGGGGGCAATTCCAGCCCCAGCATTTT
16	TRBJ1-5	TRBD1	many	TRBV27	CASSATGDFGNQPQHF	TGTGCCAGCAGCGCCACAGGGGATTTTGGCAATCAGCCCCAGCATTTT
20	TRBJ2-4	NA	many	TRBV12-3/TRBV12-4	CASSPRGSRGWTLAKNIQYF	TGTGCCAGCAGTCCTCGGGGGTCAAGGGGATGGACGCTAGCCAAAAACATTCAGTACTTC
12	TRBJ2-7	TRBD1	many	TRBV11-2	CASSPTQGAQYF	TGTGCCAGCAGCCCAACACAGGGGGCACAGTACTTC
17	TRBJ1-2	NA	many	TRBV28	CASSPPPSRHRTGGYTF	TGTGCCAGCAGTCCTCCCCCCTCTCGCCACAGGACCGGGGGCTACACCTTC
11	TRBJ2-7	NA	many	TRBV20-1	CSAPLRSGQYF	TGCAGTGCCCCCCTCAGGTCGGGGCAGTACTTC
12	TRBJ2-5	NA	many	TRBV20-1	CSALGGVETQYF	TGCAGTGCTCTAGGAGGGGTGGAGACCCAGTACTTC